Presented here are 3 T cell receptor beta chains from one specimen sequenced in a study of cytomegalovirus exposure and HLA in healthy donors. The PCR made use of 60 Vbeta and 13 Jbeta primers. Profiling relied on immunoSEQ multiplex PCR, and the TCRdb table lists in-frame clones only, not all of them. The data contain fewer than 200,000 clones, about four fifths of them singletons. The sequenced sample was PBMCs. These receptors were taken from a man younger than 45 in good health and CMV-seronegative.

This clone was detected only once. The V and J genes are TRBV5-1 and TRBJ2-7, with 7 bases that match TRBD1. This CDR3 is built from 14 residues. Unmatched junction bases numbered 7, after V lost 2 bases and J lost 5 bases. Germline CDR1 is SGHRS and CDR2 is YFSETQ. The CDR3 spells CASSFYRDSHEQYF. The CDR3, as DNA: TGCGCCAGCAGCTTCTACAGGGACAGCCACGAGCAGTACTTC.

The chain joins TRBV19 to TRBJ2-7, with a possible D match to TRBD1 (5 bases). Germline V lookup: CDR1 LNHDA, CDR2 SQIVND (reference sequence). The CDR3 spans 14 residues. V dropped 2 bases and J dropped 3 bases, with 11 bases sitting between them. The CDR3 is CASSITGRVYEQYF. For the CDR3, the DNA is TGTGCCAGTAGTATAACAGGAAGAGTCTACGAGCAGTACTTC.

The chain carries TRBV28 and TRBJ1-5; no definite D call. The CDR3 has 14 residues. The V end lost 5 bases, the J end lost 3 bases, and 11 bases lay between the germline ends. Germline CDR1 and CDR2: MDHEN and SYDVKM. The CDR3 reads CASSPRGLNQPQHF. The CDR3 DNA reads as TGTGCCAGCAGTCCGCGAGGGCTCAATCAGCCCCAGCATTTT. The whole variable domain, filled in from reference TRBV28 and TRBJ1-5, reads DVKVTQSSRYLVKRTGEKVFLECVQDMDHENMFWYRQDPGLGLRLIYFSYDVKMKEKGDIPEGYSVSREKKERFSLILESASTNQTSMYLCASSPRGLNQPQHFGDGTRLSIL.